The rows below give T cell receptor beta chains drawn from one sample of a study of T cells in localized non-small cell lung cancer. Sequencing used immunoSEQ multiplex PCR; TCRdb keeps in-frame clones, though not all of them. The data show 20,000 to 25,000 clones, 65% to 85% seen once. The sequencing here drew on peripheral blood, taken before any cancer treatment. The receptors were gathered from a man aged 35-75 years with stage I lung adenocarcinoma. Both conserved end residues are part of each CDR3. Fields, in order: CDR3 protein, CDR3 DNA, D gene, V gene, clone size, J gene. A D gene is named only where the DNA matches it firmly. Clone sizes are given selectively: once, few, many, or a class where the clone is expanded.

CDR3 protein: CASSESGADQPQHF; CDR3 DNA: TGTGCCAGCAGTGAATCGGGGGCGGATCAGCCCCAGCATTTT; D gene: -; V gene: TRBV6-1; clone size: -; J gene: TRBJ1-5
CDR3 protein: CASSLLAGTGEGAGNQPQHF; CDR3 DNA: TGTGCCAGCAGTTTATTGGCAGGGACAGGGGAGGGTGCGGGCAATCAGCCCCAGCATTTT; D gene: TRBD1; V gene: TRBV28; clone size: -; J gene: TRBJ1-5
CDR3 protein: CASSPLQGNTEAFF; CDR3 DNA: TGCGCCAGCAGCCCGCTACAGGGGAACACTGAAGCTTTCTTT; D gene: -; V gene: TRBV5-1; clone size: -; J gene: TRBJ1-1
CDR3 protein: CASSITGDQPQHF; CDR3 DNA: TGTGCCAGTAGTATAACAGGGGATCAGCCCCAGCATTTT; D gene: TRBD1; V gene: TRBV19; clone size: once; J gene: TRBJ1-5
CDR3 protein: CASSSIAGGETQYF; CDR3 DNA: TGTGCCAGCAGCTCCATAGCGGGGGGGGAGACCCAGTACTTC; D gene: TRBD2; V gene: TRBV4-2; clone size: -; J gene: TRBJ2-5
CDR3 protein: CASSFRDSVYNEQFF; CDR3 DNA: TGTGCCAGCAGCTTCCGGGACTCCGTTTACAATGAGCAGTTCTTC; D gene: -; V gene: TRBV5-4; clone size: -; J gene: TRBJ2-1
CDR3 protein: CASSLTAETQYF; CDR3 DNA: TGCGCCAGCAGCCTGACGGCCGAGACCCAGTACTTC; D gene: -; V gene: TRBV5-1; clone size: -; J gene: TRBJ2-5
CDR3 protein: CASSVTGGRWNTEAFF; CDR3 DNA: TGCGCCAGCAGCGTGACAGGGGGCCGTTGGAACACTGAAGCTTTCTTT; D gene: TRBD1; V gene: TRBV5-1; clone size: -; J gene: TRBJ1-1
CDR3 protein: CSVEGDRRSNYGYTF; CDR3 DNA: TGCAGCGTTGAAGGAGACAGACGGTCTAACTATGGCTACACCTTC; D gene: -; V gene: TRBV29-1; clone size: few; J gene: TRBJ1-2
CDR3 protein: CASSSETSGGYEQFF; CDR3 DNA: TGTGCCAGCAGTTCTGAGACTAGCGGGGGTTATGAGCAGTTCTTC; D gene: TRBD2; V gene: TRBV27; clone size: -; J gene: TRBJ2-1
CDR3 protein: CASSSTSGRYEQYF; CDR3 DNA: TGTGCCAGCAGCTCGACTAGCGGGAGATACGAGCAGTACTTC; D gene: TRBD2; V gene: TRBV13; clone size: -; J gene: TRBJ2-7
CDR3 protein: CASRGEGYYGYTF; CDR3 DNA: TGTGCCAGCAGGGGGGAGGGGTACTATGGCTACACCTTC; D gene: -; V gene: TRBV25-1; clone size: -; J gene: TRBJ1-2
CDR3 protein: CASSLGDSHTAYEQYF; CDR3 DNA: TGCGCCAGCAGCTTGGGGGACAGTCACACCGCCTACGAGCAGTACTTC; D gene: TRBD1; V gene: TRBV5-1; clone size: -; J gene: TRBJ2-7
CDR3 protein: CASSHTNKETQYF; CDR3 DNA: TGTGCCAGCTCACACACCAACAAAGAGACCCAGTACTTC; D gene: -; V gene: TRBV18; clone size: -; J gene: TRBJ2-5
CDR3 protein: CASSPTLGQGGTEAFF; CDR3 DNA: TGTGCCAGCAGCCCCACCTTGGGACAGGGGGGCACTGAAGCTTTCTTT; D gene: TRBD1; V gene: TRBV5-4; clone size: once; J gene: TRBJ1-1
CDR3 protein: CASSLSRATDTQYF; CDR3 DNA: TGTGCCAGCAGCCTTAGCCGGGCCACAGATACGCAGTATTTT; D gene: -; V gene: TRBV5-5; clone size: once; J gene: TRBJ2-3
CDR3 protein: CASKVDRGHNEQFF; CDR3 DNA: TGTGCCAGTAAGGTGGACAGGGGTCACAATGAGCAGTTCTTC; D gene: TRBD1; V gene: TRBV19; clone size: few; J gene: TRBJ2-1
CDR3 protein: CASSLGVAAASGANVLTF; CDR3 DNA: TGTGCCAGCAGCTTAGGTGTGGCTGCCGCTTCTGGGGCCAACGTCCTGACTTTC; D gene: -; V gene: TRBV11-2; clone size: -; J gene: TRBJ2-6
CDR3 protein: CASSLVQGARSGANVLTF; CDR3 DNA: TGTGCCAGCAGCTTAGTCCAGGGGGCGAGGTCTGGGGCCAACGTCCTGACTTTC; D gene: TRBD1; V gene: TRBV11-2; clone size: -; J gene: TRBJ2-6
CDR3 protein: CASSSGTPNEKLFF; CDR3 DNA: TGCGCCAGCAGCTCTGGGACCCCTAATGAAAAACTGTTTTTT; D gene: -; V gene: TRBV5-1; clone size: -; J gene: TRBJ1-4
CDR3 protein: CASGGRVEQYF; CDR3 DNA: TGCGCCAGCGGGGGGCGGGTCGAGCAGTACTTC; D gene: -; V gene: TRBV10-1; clone size: -; J gene: TRBJ2-7
CDR3 protein: CASSAQAIYEQYF; CDR3 DNA: TGTGCCAGCAGTGCCCAGGCTATCTACGAGCAGTACTTC; D gene: -; V gene: TRBV2; clone size: -; J gene: TRBJ2-7
CDR3 protein: CASSPTGDGGELFF; CDR3 DNA: TGTGCCAGCAGCCCCACAGGGGACGGCGGGGAGCTGTTTTTT; D gene: TRBD1; V gene: TRBV5-4; clone size: once; J gene: TRBJ2-2
CDR3 protein: CASSPGETQYF; CDR3 DNA: TGTGCCAGCTCGCCGGGAGAGACCCAGTACTTC; D gene: -; V gene: TRBV18; clone size: -; J gene: TRBJ2-5
CDR3 protein: CASSVGFNQPQHF; CDR3 DNA: TGTGCCAGCAGCGTAGGGTTCAATCAGCCCCAGCATTTT; D gene: -; V gene: TRBV9; clone size: -; J gene: TRBJ1-5
CDR3 protein: CASSSPGQVTLEQYF; CDR3 DNA: TGTGCCAGCAGTTCTCCGGGACAAGTGACCCTCGAGCAGTACTTC; D gene: -; V gene: TRBV6-6; clone size: -; J gene: TRBJ2-7
CDR3 protein: CASSRDIAGRWDTGELFF; CDR3 DNA: TGTGCCAGCAGCAGGGATATTGCGGGAAGATGGGACACCGGGGAGCTGTTTTTT; D gene: -; V gene: TRBV5-6; clone size: -; J gene: TRBJ2-2
CDR3 protein: CASSLSMAYEQYF; CDR3 DNA: TGCGCCAGCAGCTTGTCAATGGCCTACGAGCAGTACTTC; D gene: -; V gene: TRBV5-1; clone size: once; J gene: TRBJ2-7
CDR3 protein: CASSGRADTQYF; CDR3 DNA: TGTGCCAGCAGCGGAAGGGCGGATACGCAGTATTTT; D gene: -; V gene: TRBV9; clone size: -; J gene: TRBJ2-3
CDR3 protein: CASSLAEAGWEGTEAFF; CDR3 DNA: TGTGCCAGCAGCTTAGCGGAGGCAGGGTGGGAAGGCACTGAAGCTTTCTTT; D gene: -; V gene: TRBV7-2; clone size: -; J gene: TRBJ1-1
CDR3 protein: CASSHDASYNEQFF; CDR3 DNA: TGTGCCAGCAGCCACGACGCCTCCTACAATGAGCAGTTCTTC; D gene: -; V gene: TRBV9; clone size: -; J gene: TRBJ2-1
CDR3 protein: CASSPPYEQYF; CDR3 DNA: TGTGCCAGCAGCCCACCTTACGAGCAGTACTTC; D gene: -; V gene: TRBV6-5; clone size: -; J gene: TRBJ2-7
CDR3 protein: CATRILNEQFF; CDR3 DNA: TGTGCCACCCGGATCTTGAATGAGCAGTTCTTC; D gene: -; V gene: TRBV15; clone size: -; J gene: TRBJ2-1
CDR3 protein: CASSLGFHEQFF; CDR3 DNA: TGTGCCAGCAGCTTAGGATTTCATGAGCAGTTCTTC; D gene: -; V gene: TRBV7-2; clone size: -; J gene: TRBJ2-1
CDR3 protein: CATTSDRFNEKLFF; CDR3 DNA: TGCGCTACTACCTCGGACAGGTTTAATGAAAAACTGTTTTTT; D gene: TRBD1; V gene: TRBV10-2; clone size: -; J gene: TRBJ1-4
CDR3 protein: CASSRDREETQYF; CDR3 DNA: TGTGCCAGCAGCAGGGACAGGGAAGAGACCCAGTACTTC; D gene: TRBD1; V gene: TRBV7-3; clone size: -; J gene: TRBJ2-5
CDR3 protein: CASRRQGLSTEAFF; CDR3 DNA: TGTGCCAGCAGGAGACAGGGATTAAGCACTGAAGCTTTCTTT; D gene: TRBD1; V gene: TRBV25-1; clone size: -; J gene: TRBJ1-1
CDR3 protein: CASSFRTGGTEAFF; CDR3 DNA: TGTGCCAGCAGTTTCCGGACAGGGGGGACTGAAGCTTTCTTT; D gene: TRBD1; V gene: TRBV27; clone size: once; J gene: TRBJ1-1
CDR3 protein: CSVVASWQYNEQFF; CDR3 DNA: TGCAGCGTTGTTGCATCCTGGCAATACAATGAGCAGTTCTTC; D gene: -; V gene: TRBV29-1; clone size: -; J gene: TRBJ2-1
CDR3 protein: CSVPGTMQGNTGELFF; CDR3 DNA: TGCAGCGTGCCGGGAACAATGCAGGGGAACACCGGGGAGCTGTTTTTT; D gene: -; V gene: TRBV29-1; clone size: once; J gene: TRBJ2-2
CDR3 protein: CASSQRSGGLGNTIYF; CDR3 DNA: TGTGCCAGCAGCCAAAGGTCAGGGGGCCTCGGAAACACCATATATTTT; D gene: TRBD1; V gene: TRBV7-9; clone size: -; J gene: TRBJ1-3